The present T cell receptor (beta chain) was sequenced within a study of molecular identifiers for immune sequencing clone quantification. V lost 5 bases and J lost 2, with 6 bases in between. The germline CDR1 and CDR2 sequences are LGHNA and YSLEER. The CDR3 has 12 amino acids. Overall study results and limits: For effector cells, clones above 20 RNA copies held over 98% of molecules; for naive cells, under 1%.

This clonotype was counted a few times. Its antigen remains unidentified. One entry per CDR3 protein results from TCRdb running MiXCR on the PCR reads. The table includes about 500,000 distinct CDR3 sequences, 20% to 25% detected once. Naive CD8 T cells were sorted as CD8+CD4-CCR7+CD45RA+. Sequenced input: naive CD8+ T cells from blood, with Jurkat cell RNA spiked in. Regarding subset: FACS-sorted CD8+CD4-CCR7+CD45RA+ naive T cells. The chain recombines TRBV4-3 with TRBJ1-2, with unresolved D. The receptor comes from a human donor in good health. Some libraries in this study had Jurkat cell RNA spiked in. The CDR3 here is CASSATNYGYTF. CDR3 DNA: TGCGCCAGCAGCGCAACAAACTATGGCTACACCTTC.